This T cell receptor (beta chain) was recorded in a study of blood T cell repertoires in COVID-19. Here immunoSEQ multiplex PCR was the method, and the copy in TCRdb shows in-frame clones only, minus some. The sample lists approximately 170,000 clones, roughly 70% seen once, with approximately 3% in the top ten. Germline V gene data show CDR1 as SGHNT and CDR2 as YENEEA. This CDR3 is built from 13 residues. J gave up 4 bases and V 1 base, and 0 bases lay outside the gene matches. What was sequenced was peripheral blood. The receptor was isolated from an elderly woman with acute or convalescent COVID-19. The chain uses TRBV11-3 and TRBJ2-5; 7 bases map to TRBD2. In DNA form, the CDR3 reads TGTGCCAGCAGCTTAGTAGCGGGAGAGACCCAGTACTTC. Its protein product is CASSLVAGETQYF.